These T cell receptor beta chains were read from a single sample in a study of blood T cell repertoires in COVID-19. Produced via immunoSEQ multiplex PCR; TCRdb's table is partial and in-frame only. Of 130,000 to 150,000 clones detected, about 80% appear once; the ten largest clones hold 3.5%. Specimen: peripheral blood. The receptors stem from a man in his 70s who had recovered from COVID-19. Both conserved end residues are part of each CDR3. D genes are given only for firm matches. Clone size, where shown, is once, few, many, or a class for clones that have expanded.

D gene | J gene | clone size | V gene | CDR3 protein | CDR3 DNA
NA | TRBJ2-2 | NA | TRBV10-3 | CAISDLGRMDTGELFF | TGTGCCATCAGTGATTTGGGGCGAATGGACACCGGGGAGCTGTTTTTT
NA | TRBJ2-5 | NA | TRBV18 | CASSPAGRETQYF | TGTGCCAGCTCACCAGCGGGGAGGGAGACCCAGTACTTC
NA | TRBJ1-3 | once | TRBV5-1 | CASSKEAISGNTIYF | TGCGCCAGCAGCAAAGAGGCGATATCTGGAAACACCATATATTTT
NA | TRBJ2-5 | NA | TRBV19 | CASSIDRRGRKTQYF | TGTGCCAGTAGTATAGATAGGAGGGGAAGGAAGACCCAGTACTTC
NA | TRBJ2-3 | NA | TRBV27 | CASNPTARVTSTDTQYF | TGTGCCAGCAACCCCACGGCTCGGGTAACTAGCACAGATACGCAGTATTTT
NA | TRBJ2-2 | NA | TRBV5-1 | CASSLFGSRDTGELFF | TGCGCCAGCAGCTTGTTTGGGAGTCGGGACACCGGGGAGCTGTTTTTT
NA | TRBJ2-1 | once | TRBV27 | CASSLTRYYNEQFF | TGTGCCAGCAGTTTGACCAGGTACTACAATGAGCAGTTCTTC
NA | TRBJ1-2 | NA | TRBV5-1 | CASSTSGTAGGYTF | TGCGCCAGCAGCACCTCCGGGACGGCGGGAGGCTACACCTTC
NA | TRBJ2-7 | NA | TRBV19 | CASSMTGYEQYF | TGTGCCAGTAGTATGACGGGCTACGAGCAGTACTTC
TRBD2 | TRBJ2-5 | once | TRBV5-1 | CASSLVPSGGTQYF | TGCGCCAGCAGCTTGGTACCCTCGGGGGGGACCCAGTACTTC
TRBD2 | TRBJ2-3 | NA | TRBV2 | CASSGGRSSGRAGDTQYF | TGTGCCAGCAGTGGTGGGCGGAGTAGCGGGAGGGCCGGGGATACGCAGTATTTT
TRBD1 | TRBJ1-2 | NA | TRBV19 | CASSIAEQGRDGYTF | TGTGCCAGTAGTATAGCCGAACAGGGGCGGGATGGCTACACCTTC
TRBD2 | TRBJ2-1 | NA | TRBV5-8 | CASRTRRGSYEQFF | TGTGCCAGCCGCACACGGCGCGGGAGCTATGAGCAGTTCTTC
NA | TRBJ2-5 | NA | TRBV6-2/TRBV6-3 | CASSYSRWETQYF | TGTGCCAGCAGTTACTCGCGATGGGAGACCCAGTACTTC
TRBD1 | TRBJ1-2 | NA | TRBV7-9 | CASSFETGGFIYGYTF | TGTGCCAGCAGCTTCGAGACAGGGGGCTTCATCTATGGCTACACCTTC
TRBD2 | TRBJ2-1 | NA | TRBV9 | CASSPSGVDYNEQFF | TGTGCCAGTAGCCCCAGCGGGGTAGACTACAATGAGCAGTTCTTC
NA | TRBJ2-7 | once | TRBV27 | CASSRGQTYEQYF | TGTGCCAGCAGCCGCGGGCAGACCTACGAGCAGTACTTC
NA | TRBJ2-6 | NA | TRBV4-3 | CASSQASSGANVLTF | TGCGCCAGCAGCCAAGCTAGCTCTGGGGCCAACGTCCTGACTTTC
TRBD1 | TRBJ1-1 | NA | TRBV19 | CASMGLTGKKPTEAFF | TGTGCCAGTATGGGATTGACAGGGAAAAAACCGACTGAAGCTTTCTTT
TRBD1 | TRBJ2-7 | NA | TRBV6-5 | CASREGQGGEQYF | TGTGCCAGCAGGGAGGGACAGGGTGGCGAGCAGTACTTC
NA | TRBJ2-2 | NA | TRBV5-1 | CASRDRTGTGELFF | TGCGCCAGCAGGGATCGAACCGGGACCGGGGAGCTGTTTTTT
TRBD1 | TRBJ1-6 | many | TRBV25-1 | CASSDPSQGRTGTSPLHF | TGTGCCAGCAGTGACCCCAGCCAAGGAAGGACAGGGACATCACCCCTCCACTTT
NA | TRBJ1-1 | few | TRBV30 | CAWSVIPGMGPEAFF | TGTGCCTGGAGTGTTATTCCAGGGATGGGCCCTGAAGCTTTCTTT
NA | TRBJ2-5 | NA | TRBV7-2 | CASSSGVHTATQYF | TGTGCCAGCAGCTCGGGGGTACATACGGCGACCCAGTACTTC
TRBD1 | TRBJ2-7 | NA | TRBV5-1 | CASTKSAGTGGWYEQYF | TGCGCCAGCACCAAATCCGCCGGGACAGGGGGCTGGTACGAGCAGTACTTC
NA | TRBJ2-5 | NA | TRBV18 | CASSPARAAETQYF | TGTGCCAGCTCACCAGCGAGGGCCGCGGAGACCCAGTACTTC
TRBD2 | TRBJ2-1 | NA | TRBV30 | CAWSRAGAPMRSYNEQFF | TGTGCCTGGAGTAGAGCGGGAGCCCCGATGAGGTCCTACAATGAGCAGTTCTTC
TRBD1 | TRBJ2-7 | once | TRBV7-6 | CASSLAPGGDSYEQYF | TGTGCCAGCAGCTTAGCGCCAGGGGGAGATTCCTACGAGCAGTACTTC
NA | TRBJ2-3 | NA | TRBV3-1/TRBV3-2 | CASSQDSGLGDTQYF | TGTGCCAGCAGCCAAGATTCAGGTTTAGGAGATACGCAGTATTTT
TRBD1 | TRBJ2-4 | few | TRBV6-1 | CASSYQGVVDIQYF | TGTGCCAGCAGTTATCAGGGGGTCGTAGACATTCAGTACTTC
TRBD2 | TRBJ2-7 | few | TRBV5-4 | CASSLAAGGHGYEQYF | TGTGCCAGCAGCTTGGCCGCGGGAGGGCATGGGTACGAGCAGTACTTC
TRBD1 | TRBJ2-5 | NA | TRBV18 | CASSTNRGTQETQYF | TGTGCCAGCTCTACAAACAGGGGTACTCAAGAGACCCAGTACTTC
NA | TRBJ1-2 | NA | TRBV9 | CASSVDGLNYGYTF | TGTGCCAGCAGCGTAGACGGACTAAACTATGGCTACACCTTC
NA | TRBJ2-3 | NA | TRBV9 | CASSVGASPAEGTQYF | TGTGCCAGCAGCGTAGGGGCTAGCCCTGCGGAAGGTACGCAGTATTTT
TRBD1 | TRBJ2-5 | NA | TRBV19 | CVSSIKGTARETQYF | TGTGTCAGTAGTATTAAGGGGACAGCGAGGGAGACCCAGTACTTC
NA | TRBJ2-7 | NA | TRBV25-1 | CASSDSSYEQYF | TGTGCCAGCAGTGACAGCTCCTACGAGCAGTACTTC
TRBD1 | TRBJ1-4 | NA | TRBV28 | CASSLDRATDTEKLFF | TGTGCCAGCAGTTTGGACAGGGCTACTGACACGGAAAAACTGTTTTTT
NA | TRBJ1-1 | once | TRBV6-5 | CASTIDQGTEAFF | TGTGCCAGCACCATCGACCAGGGGACTGAAGCTTTCTTT
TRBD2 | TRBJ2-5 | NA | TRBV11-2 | CASSVTPGLAGGSRETQYF | TGTGCCAGCAGCGTCACTCCGGGACTAGCGGGAGGAAGTCGAGAGACCCAGTACTTC
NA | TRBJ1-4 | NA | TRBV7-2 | CASSLARGGDEKLFF | TGTGCCAGCAGCTTAGCTCGGGGGGGTGATGAAAAACTGTTTTTT
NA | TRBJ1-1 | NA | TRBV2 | CASGGAMNTEAFF | TGTGCCAGCGGGGGGGCCATGAACACTGAAGCTTTCTTT
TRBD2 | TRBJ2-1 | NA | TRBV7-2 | CASSQTSGRVEQFF | TGTGCCAGCAGCCAAACTAGCGGGAGGGTTGAGCAGTTCTTC
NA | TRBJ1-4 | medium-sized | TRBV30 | CAWSVIREKLFF | TGTGCCTGGAGTGTAATACGGGAAAAACTGTTTTTT
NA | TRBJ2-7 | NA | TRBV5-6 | CASSILFAVRSYEQYF | TGTGCCAGCAGCATCCTTTTCGCGGTAAGGTCCTACGAGCAGTACTTC
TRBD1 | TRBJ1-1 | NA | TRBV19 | CASTRQGRNTEAFF | TGTGCCAGTACCAGACAGGGGAGGAACACTGAAGCTTTCTTT
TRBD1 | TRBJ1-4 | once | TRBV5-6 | CASSSRGQGDELFF | TGTGCCAGCAGCTCGAGGGGACAGGGGGATGAACTGTTTTTT
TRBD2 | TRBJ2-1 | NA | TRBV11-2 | CASSYSGSFYNEQFF | TGTGCCAGCAGCTATAGCGGGAGTTTCTACAATGAGCAGTTCTTC
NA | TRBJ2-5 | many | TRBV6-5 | CASKLEKETQYF | TGTGCCAGCAAGCTGGAGAAAGAGACCCAGTACTTC
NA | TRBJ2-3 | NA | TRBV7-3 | CASSFPASGTDTQYF | TGTGCCAGCAGCTTCCCCGCTAGCGGCACAGATACGCAGTATTTT
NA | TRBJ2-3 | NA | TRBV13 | CASSSSIGGNTDTQYF | TGTGCCAGCAGCTCTAGCATAGGGGGAAACACAGATACGCAGTATTTT
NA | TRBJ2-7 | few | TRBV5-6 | CASSLGLLSYEQYF | TGTGCCAGCAGCTTGGGACTCCTCTCCTACGAGCAGTACTTC
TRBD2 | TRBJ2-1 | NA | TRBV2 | CASSEPGSGSGRASSYNEQFF | TGTGCCAGCAGTGAACCAGGATCGGGTAGCGGGAGGGCGAGCTCCTACAATGAGCAGTTCTTC
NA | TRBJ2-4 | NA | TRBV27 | CASSLSWGDIQYF | TGTGCCAGCAGTTTATCTTGGGGGGACATTCAGTACTTC
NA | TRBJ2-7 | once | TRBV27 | CASSLNGGEGYEQYF | TGTGCCAGCAGTTTAAATGGCGGGGAAGGCTACGAGCAGTACTTC
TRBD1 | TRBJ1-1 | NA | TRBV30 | CAWRGQAEAFF | TGTGCCTGGAGGGGACAGGCTGAAGCTTTCTTT